Shown below are 5 T cell receptor beta chains from a single sample sequenced in a study of blood T cell repertoires in COVID-19. Data came from immunoSEQ multiplex PCR; TCRdb stores just in-frame clones and leaves some out. Of roughly 360,000 clones detected, 87% appear once; the ten largest clones hold 1.3%. Input material: PBMCs or T cells enriched from blood (not recorded which). The receptors come from a young man who had recovered from COVID-19.

This chain links TRBV5-6 with TRBJ1-4; 9 positions match TRBD1. J gave up 5 bases and V 6 bases, and 11 bases lay outside the gene matches. The CDR3 spans 16 residues. CDR1 is SGHDT and CDR2 is YYEEEE in the germline V gene. The chain's CDR3 is CASTTYWDRVNEKLFF. DNA for the CDR3: TGTGCCAGCACCACCTATTGGGACAGGGTAAATGAAAAACTGTTTTTT.

The chain couples TRBV5-6 to TRBJ1-5; 7 bases line up with TRBD1. Germline V gene sequence: CDR1 SGHDT, CDR2 YYEEEE. V lost 0 bases, J lost 3 bases, and 3 bases stayed unmatched. The CDR3 contains 15 residues. In DNA, the CDR3 is TGTGCCAGCAGCTTGGCCAGGGGGTTCAATCAGCCCCAGCATTTT. Translated: CASSLARGFNQPQHF.

The V call is TRBV6-1, the J call TRBJ1-1; 12 bases are a match to TRBD1. Trimming cost V 2 bases and J 6 bases; bases outside gene matches: 4. CDR3 length equals 15 residues. CDR1 is MNHNS and CDR2 is SASEGT in the germline V gene. CDR3: CASSERDRGHAEAFF. The CDR3, as DNA: TGTGCCAGCAGTGAACGGGACAGGGGGCATGCTGAAGCTTTCTTT.

V and J are TRBV6-5 and TRBJ2-3, with 8 bases lining up with TRBD1. The ends lost 6 bases at V and 5 bases at J; junction bases unmatched: 7. The germline gives CDR1 MNHEY, CDR2 SVGAGI. The CDR3 runs to 14 residues. Here the CDR3 DNA reads TGTGCCAGCAGGACCGGACAGGGAAGAGATACGCAGTATTTT. Translated: CASRTGQGRDTQYF.

The chain recombines TRBV7-9 with TRBJ2-1, with a tentative D call TRBD1 (5 bases). CDR1 and CDR2 (germline): SEHNR, FQNEAQ (reference sequence). The CDR3 runs to 17 residues. V lost 1 base and J lost 3, with 16 bases in between. CDR3 DNA sequence: TGTGCCAGCAGCTTAGTCCAGGGTTCGGTCGGCTACAATGAGCAGTTCTTC. Translating gives CASSLVQGSVGYNEQFF.